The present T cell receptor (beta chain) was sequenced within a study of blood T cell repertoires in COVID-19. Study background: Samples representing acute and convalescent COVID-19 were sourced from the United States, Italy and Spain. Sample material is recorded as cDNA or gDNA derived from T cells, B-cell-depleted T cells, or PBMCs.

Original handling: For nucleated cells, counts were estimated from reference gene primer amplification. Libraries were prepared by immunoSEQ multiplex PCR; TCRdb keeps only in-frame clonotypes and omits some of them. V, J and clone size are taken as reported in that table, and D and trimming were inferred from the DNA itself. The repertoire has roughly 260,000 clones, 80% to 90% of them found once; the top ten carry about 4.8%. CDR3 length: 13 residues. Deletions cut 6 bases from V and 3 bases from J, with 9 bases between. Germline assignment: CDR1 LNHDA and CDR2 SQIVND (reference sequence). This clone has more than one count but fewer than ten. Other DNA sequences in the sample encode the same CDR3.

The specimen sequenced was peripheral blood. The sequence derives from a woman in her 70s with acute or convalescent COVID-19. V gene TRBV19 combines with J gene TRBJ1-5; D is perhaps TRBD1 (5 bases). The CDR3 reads CASSQGFNQPQHF. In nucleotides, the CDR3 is TGTGCCAGTAGCCAGGGTTTCAATCAGCCCCAGCATTTT.